Following are 17 T cell receptor beta chains from one sample sequenced in a study of cytomegalovirus exposure and HLA in healthy donors. Primers: 60 Vbeta forward and 13 Jbeta reverse. This table comes from immunoSEQ multiplex PCR, and its TCRdb copy is limited to in-frame clones, with some not included. The sample comprises about 160,000 clones, approximately 76% of which are singletons, and 2% to 2.5% rests with the top ten. Sequenced input: PBMCs. The receptor set was obtained from a female donor in good health and CMV-seronegative.

In DNA, the CDR3 is TGTGCCAGCACCCGGACAGGCCTAAGCTCTGGAAACACCATATATTTT. Translating it yields CASTRTGLSSGNTIYF. J is TRBJ1-3 and V is TRBV11-2; 7 bases match TRBD1. Losses at the gene ends were 7 bases for V and 0 bases for J; bases not matched to a gene: 9. CDR1 and CDR2 from the germline V gene are SGHAT and FQNNGV. The CDR3 consists of 16 residues.

The V call is TRBV7-8, the J call TRBJ2-1, with D unclear. Trimming removed 1 base at V and 7 bases at J, with 8 bases between. CDR1 is SGHVS, CDR2 FQNEAQ, per germline. This CDR3 comprises 13 residues. The CDR3 sequence: CASSLVPGNEQFF. The CDR3 region has the DNA TGTGCCAGCAGCTTAGTTCCCGGGAATGAGCAGTTCTTC. Together with reference TRBV7-8 and TRBJ2-1, the CDR3 gives the full variable domain: GAGVSQSPRYKVAKRGQDVALRCDPISGHVSLFWYQQALGQGPEFLTYFQNEAQLDKSGLPSDRFFAERPEGSVSTLKIQRTQQEDSAVYLCASSLVPGNEQFFGPGTRLTVL.

The chain recombines TRBV29-1 with TRBJ2-5; a weak D match, TRBD2 (5 bases). Germline V lookup: CDR1 SQVTM, CDR2 ANQGSEA. This CDR3 region has 12 residues. V dropped 4 bases and J dropped 1 base, with 7 bases sitting between them. The CDR3 coding sequence is TGCAGCGTTGTCGGGATCCAAGAGACCCAGTACTTC. This encodes CSVVGIQETQYF.

This chain links TRBV7-3 with TRBJ1-1; possible D gene TRBD1, 5 bases. CDR1 and CDR2 (germline): SGHTA, FQGTGA. CDR3 length: 14 amino acids. V lost 5 bases to trimming and J lost 5 bases, with 15 bases between them. CDR3 protein: CASSIGREGTEAFF. DNA for the CDR3: TGTGCCAGCAGCATAGGGCGGGAGGGGACTGAAGCTTTCTTT.

This chain connects TRBV7-3 to TRBJ2-5; TRBD2 might be the D (7 bases). V lost 1 base and J 2 bases, leaving 11 bases between the germline ends. Germline CDR1 and CDR2: SGHTA and FQGTGA. The CDR3 has 15 residues. DNA of the CDR3: TGTGCCAGCAGCTTAATGGGGGGGGCTCAAGAGACCCAGTACTTC. Amino acid sequence: CASSLMGGAQETQYF.

The chain combines TRBV6-6 with TRBJ2-7; 8 nucleotides match TRBD1. Germline CDR1 and CDR2: MNHNY and SVGAGI (reference sequence). V lost 4 bases, J lost 3 bases, and 5 bases stayed unmatched. The CDR3 is 14 residues long. Here the CDR3 DNA reads TGTGCCAGCAGTTCCCCGGGACAGGACTACGAGCAGTACTTC. This translates into CASSSPGQDYEQYF.

The rearrangement joins TRBV5-4 to TRBJ2-7; the D gene is possibly TRBD2 (5 bases). The V gene's germline CDR1 is SGHNT and CDR2 YYREEE (reference sequence). Trimming removed 4 bases from V and 2 bases from J, with 10 bases in between. CDR3 length equals 13 residues. The CDR3 here is CASSTDGTYEQYF. The CDR3 coding sequence is TGTGCCAGCAGCACCGACGGGACCTACGAGCAGTACTTC.

This clone was found a few times. The chain joins TRBV5-1 to TRBJ2-1; 7 bases match TRBD1. The V gene end was trimmed by 6 bases and the J gene end by 2 bases; junction bases not matched to a gene: 5. This CDR3 comprises 14 residues. In germline, CDR1 is SGHRS, CDR2 YFSETQ. CDR3 amino acids: CASKWDSPYNEQFF. The CDR3 DNA reads TGCGCCAGCAAATGGGACAGCCCCTACAATGAGCAGTTCTTC.

This clone was observed a handful of times. This chain uses TRBV5-1 with TRBJ1-6; the D gene is possibly TRBD1 (5 bases). The V end was cut by 3 bases, the J end by 7 bases, with 11 bases between. From germline, CDR1 is SGHRS and CDR2 YFSETQ. The CDR3 contains 14 residues. The CDR3 is CASSWGVLNSPLHF. DNA of the CDR3: TGCGCCAGCAGCTGGGGGGTCCTCAATTCACCCCTCCACTTT.

The chain uses TRBV21-1 and TRBJ1-5. TRBV21-1 is a recognized pseudogene. The CDR3 is 17 residues long. The CDR3 region is CASSKKVTREGNQPQHF. The CDR3 nucleotides are TGTGCCAGCAGCAAAAAAGTCACCCGGGAGGGCAATCAGCCCCAGCATTTT.

In its sample, this clone was seen a few times. The chain carries TRBV6-6 and TRBJ2-1; TRBD2 agrees at 10 bases. Germline CDR1 and CDR2: MNHNY and SVGAGI (reference sequence). The CDR3 spans 12 residues. Trimming took 7 bases from V and 14 from J; bases not matched to a gene: 8. The CDR3 DNA sequence: TGTGCCAGCACCGGACTAGCGGCACATAAGTTCTTC. Translating gives CASTGLAAHKFF.

The rearrangement links TRBV5-1 to TRBJ2-5, with D perhaps TRBD2 (7 bases). V lost 0 bases to trimming and J lost 5 bases, with 23 bases between them. Germline V gene sequence: CDR1 SGHRS, CDR2 YFSETQ. The CDR3 sequence is 18 residues long. CDR3 in amino acids: CASSLGIQEGGPTETQYF. DNA for the CDR3: TGCGCCAGCAGCTTGGGGATACAGGAGGGGGGGCCGACGGAGACCCAGTACTTC.

This clone was picked up a small number of times. J is TRBJ2-7 and V is TRBV5-1, with 9 positions matching TRBD2. The V gene end was trimmed by 3 bases and the J gene end by 7 bases; junction bases not matched to a gene: 11. CDR1 is SGHRS and CDR2 is YFSETQ in the germline V gene. This CDR3 comprises 15 residues. The DNA of the CDR3 is TGCGCCAGCAGCTGGGCCATAGCGGGAGATGGAGAGCAGTACTTC. Translating gives CASSWAIAGDGEQYF.

This clone was observed a few times. V is TRBV29-1 and J is TRBJ2-3, with TRBD2 matching 14 bases. Germline CDR1 and CDR2: SQVTM and ANQGSEA. The CDR3 is made up of 14 amino acids. V lost 7 bases and J lost 4; bases outside the gene matches: 4. CDR3: CSAGLAGVADTQYF. The CDR3 DNA reads as TGCAGCGCGGGACTAGCGGGGGTCGCAGATACGCAGTATTTT.

V usage is TRBV5-1 and J usage is TRBJ2-5; 10 nucleotides line up with TRBD2. The DNA matches TRBJ2-7 better at its end, which makes the J call doubtful. Looked up from germline, CDR1 is SGHRS and CDR2 is YFSETQ. The CDR3 runs 16 residues. The CDR3 DNA follows: TGCGCCAGCAGCTCCGGACTAGCGGAGAGCTCCTACGAGCAGTACTTC. Residues: CASSSGLAESSYEQYF.

This chain uses TRBV7-3 with TRBJ2-2, with D possibly TRBD2 on 6 matching bases. V lost 4 bases, J lost 7 bases, and 16 bases lay in between. Germline V CDR1 and CDR2: SGHTA, FQGTGA. This CDR3 comprises 15 residues. The CDR3 is CASSSRRERGGELFF. The CDR3 bases are TGTGCCAGCAGCTCAAGACGGGAGCGCGGCGGGGAGCTGTTTTTT.

CDR3 in DNA: TGTGCCAGCCGCCCGGGATCCTACAATGAGCAGTTCTTC. Protein product: CASRPGSYNEQFF. V usage is TRBV2 and J usage is TRBJ2-1, with D possibly being TRBD2 (5 bases). Germline V gene data show CDR1 as SNHLY and CDR2 as FYNNEI. This CDR3 is 13 amino acids long. V lost 8 bases to trimming and J lost 1 base, with 9 bases between them.